This TCR beta chain was observed in a study of blood T cell repertoires in COVID-19. Across the study: There were acute and convalescent COVID-19 samples, and they came from the United States, Italy and Spain.

This clone appeared a single time. Participants spanned ages roughly 18 to 95 years and resided in around 25 US areas. Allocation to cohorts depended on clinical history reported by the participants. The germline CDR1 and CDR2 sequences are SNHLY and FYNNEI. The CDR3 is 15 amino acids. V dropped 5 bases and J dropped 10; count of bases not matched to a gene: 7. Original methodology: Amplification from reference gene primers served as the basis for estimated nucleated cell counts. Using immunoSEQ multiplex PCR, the repertoire was profiled, and TCRdb retains in-frame clones only, with some absent. That table supplies the V and J calls and clone size; D and trimming were determined from the DNA. The table shows about 240,000 clones, with 75% to 90% occurring only once.

This TCR derives from a woman in her 30s who had recovered from COVID-19. Sequenced input: PBMCs or T cells enriched from blood (not recorded which). The rearrangement uses TRBV2 and TRBJ2-2, with 13 bases identical to TRBD2. The CDR3 sequence is CASSIGLAGVEELFF. The CDR3 DNA follows: TGTGCCAGCAGTATAGGACTAGCGGGAGTCGAGGAGCTGTTTTTT.